These 25 T cell receptor beta chains were sequenced from one sample in a study of cytomegalovirus exposure and HLA in healthy donors. Primers for the PCR totalled 60 Vbeta and 13 Jbeta. Clones were sequenced by immunoSEQ multiplex PCR, and TCRdb holds only the in-frame ones, with some missing. Counted here are 65,000 to 80,000 clones, about four fifths occurring once; the ten biggest clones make up roughly 9%. The specimen sequenced was PBMCs. The receptors come from a woman aged 40-49 years in good health and CMV-seropositive.

The genes are TRBV7-2 and TRBJ2-5; 8 bases map to TRBD2. The CDR3 has 15 amino acids. Germline CDR1 SGHTA, CDR2 FQGNSA. V lost 5 bases to trimming and J lost 7 bases; unmatched junction nucleotides: 12. CDR3 nucleotides: TGTGCCAGCAGCCCTCGGGGGGGCCTTGTCGGGACCCAGTACTTC. Translating it yields CASSPRGGLVGTQYF.

The CDR3 DNA follows: TGTGCCAGCAGCTTAATAGGCGGGCGGGGGGGCATCGGGGAGCTGTTTTTT. It codes for CASSLIGGRGGIGELFF. The chain recombines TRBV11-2 with TRBJ2-2, with 9 bases lining up with TRBD2. Unmatched junction bases numbered 11, after V lost 2 bases and J lost 7 bases. The CDR3 runs to 17 residues. Germline lookup yields CDR1 SGHAT and CDR2 FQNNGV.

This clone has more than one count but fewer than ten. The rearrangement joins TRBV4-3 to TRBJ1-4; 9 nucleotides align to TRBD1. This CDR3 has 16 amino acids. V gave up 3 bases and J gave up 4 bases; unmatched junction bases: 6. Germline V lookup: CDR1 LGHNA, CDR2 YSLEER. The CDR3 spells CASSHLGQGINEKLFF. DNA for the CDR3: TGCGCCAGCAGCCACCTTGGACAGGGGATTAATGAAAAACTGTTTTTT.

The chain employs TRBV14 and TRBJ1-1; TRBD1 matches 8 bases. The CDR3 length is 14 residues. V was clipped by 2 bases and J by 7 bases; unmatched bases: 6. The germline V gene has CDR1 SGHDN and CDR2 FVKESK. The CDR3 DNA sequence: TGTGCCAGCAGCCAAACAGGGGGTCCTTATGAAGCTTTCTTT. Amino acids: CASSQTGGPYEAFF.

In this sample, this clone turned up once. The chain recombines TRBV7-2 with TRBJ1-4; perhaps TRBD1 as D (5 bases). This CDR3 has 12 residues. CDR1 and CDR2 from the germline V gene are SGHTA and FQGNSA. The germline V and J ends were trimmed by 5 bases and 8 bases, with 9 bases remaining between them. CDR3 nucleotide sequence: TGTGCCAGCAGCGGGGGGAGGGAAAAACTGTTTTTT. This encodes CASSGGREKLFF. The full variable domain, rest sourced from reference TRBV7-2 and TRBJ1-4, is GAGVSQSPSNKVTEKGKDVELRCDPISGHTALYWYRQSLGQGLEFLIYFQGNSAPDKSGLPSDRFSAERTGGSVSTLTIQRTQQEDSAVYLCASSGGREKLFFGSGTQLSVL.

This clone was counted once. The chain carries TRBV11-2 and TRBJ2-3; 7 positions match TRBD2. The germline gives CDR1 SGHAT, CDR2 FQNNGV. The V gene end was trimmed by 4 bases and the J gene end by 3 bases; junction bases not matched to a gene: 4. The length of the CDR3 is 14 residues. CDR3 residues: CASSSTSVTDTQYF. CDR3 nucleotide sequence: TGTGCCAGCAGCTCCACTAGCGTGACAGATACGCAGTATTTT.

This chain connects TRBV30 to TRBJ2-7; weak D call: TRBD2 (5 bases). Germline CDR1 and CDR2: GTSNPN and SVGIG (reference sequence). This CDR3 has 16 residues. V was pared by 3 bases and J by 3 bases, with 21 bases between. The CDR3 DNA follows: TGTGCCTGGAGCTACCCGGGATCGGGCGGAATCTACGAGCAGTACTTC. This encodes CAWSYPGSGGIYEQYF.

A few counts support this clone. The genes are TRBV7-3 and TRBJ1-1; 9 positions agree with TRBD1. The CDR3 has 13 amino acids. V lost 6 bases and J lost 5; bases outside the gene matches: 4. The V gene's germline CDR1 is SGHTA and CDR2 FQGTGA. The CDR3 spells CASSRDRDTEAFF. DNA of the CDR3: TGTGCCAGCAGTCGGGACAGGGATACTGAAGCTTTCTTT. Full variable domain (missing parts from reference TRBV7-3 and TRBJ1-1): GAGVSQTPSNKVTEKGKYVELRCDPISGHTALYWYRQSLGQGPEFLIYFQGTGAADDSGLPNDRFFAVRPEGSVSTLKIQRTERGDSAVYLCASSRDRDTEAFFGQGTRLTVV.

This sequence joins TRBV7-8 and TRBJ1-4; TRBD1 might be the D (6 bases). This CDR3 spans 14 amino acids. The V and J ends lost 5 bases and 2 bases respectively, with 9 bases between them. Germline lookup yields CDR1 SGHVS and CDR2 FQNEAQ. CDR3 DNA: TGTGCCAGCAGCAGCAGGGGTACTAATGAAAAACTGTTTTTT. Translating it yields CASSSRGTNEKLFF.

The chain uses TRBV9 and TRBJ2-3; 15 bases are shared with TRBD2. CDR1 and CDR2 from the germline V gene are SGDLS and YYNGEE. Trimming took 0 bases from V and 13 from J; bases not matched to a gene: 3. This CDR3 comprises 14 residues. CDR3 residues: CASSVGTSGGAKYF. In DNA, the CDR3 is TGTGCCAGCAGCGTAGGGACTAGCGGGGGGGCCAAGTATTTT.

The table lists this clone with a few counts. V and J are TRBV5-1 and TRBJ2-6; 9 bases map to TRBD1. The junction had 5 bases not matched to a gene; V was cut back by 7 bases and J by 0 bases. Germline loops: CDR1 SGHRS, CDR2 YFSETQ. CDR3 length: 16 residues. The CDR3 region is CASGDRAGSGANVLTF. The CDR3 coding sequence is TGCGCCAGCGGGGACAGGGCCGGCTCTGGGGCCAACGTCCTGACTTTC. Drawing the rest from reference TRBV5-1 and TRBJ2-6, the complete variable domain is KAGVTQTPRYLIKTRGQQVTLSCSPISGHRSVSWYQQTPGQGLQFLFEYFSETQRNKGNFPGRFSGRQFSNSRSEMNVSTLELGDSALYLCASGDRAGSGANVLTFGAGSRLTVL.

The V and J genes are TRBV19 and TRBJ2-7; weak D call: TRBD1 (6 bases). This CDR3 is built from 13 residues. V was shortened by 6 bases and J by 4 bases, with 13 bases between the two germline ends. Germline V gene sequence: CDR1 LNHDA, CDR2 SQIVND (reference sequence). The CDR3 loop reads CASSLNGQYEQYF. DNA of the CDR3: TGTGCCAGTAGCCTAAATGGACAGTACGAGCAGTACTTC.

The chain is built from TRBV28 and TRBJ2-5; 7 nucleotides agree with TRBD1. The junction had 11 bases not matched to a gene; V was cut back by 6 bases and J by 1 base. The length of the CDR3 is 16 residues. Germline values: CDR1 MDHEN, CDR2 SYDVKM. CDR3 amino acids: CASREISDRTQETQYF. For the CDR3, the DNA is TGTGCCAGCAGGGAAATATCGGACAGGACCCAAGAGACCCAGTACTTC.

The table lists this clone with a few counts. V and J are TRBV19 and TRBJ2-2; the match to TRBD2 covers 9 bases. The CDR3 is made up of 17 amino acids. Germline-derived CDR1 and CDR2 are LNHDA and SQIVND (reference sequence). The trim removed 1 base at V and 6 bases at J, leaving 9 bases unmatched. The CDR3 sequence: CASSIVTGGGAPGELFF. CDR3 nucleotides: TGTGCCAGTAGTATAGTCACAGGCGGGGGGGCCCCCGGGGAGCTGTTTTTT.

The rearrangement uses TRBV29-1 and TRBJ2-2; TRBD1 aligns across 9 bases. This CDR3 region has 14 residues. From germline, CDR1 is SQVTM and CDR2 ANQGSEA. V shed 4 bases and J 1 base; nucleotides not matched to a gene: 1. The CDR3 DNA reads as TGCAGCGTTGGACAGGGGGGGAACACCGGGGAGCTGTTTTTT. Protein product: CSVGQGGNTGELFF.

The chain couples TRBV28 to TRBJ1-5; D may be TRBD1 (5 bases). CDR3 size: 16 residues. V lost 5 bases and J lost 0, with 14 bases in between. Germline V lookup: CDR1 MDHEN, CDR2 SYDVKM. In nucleotides, the CDR3 is TGTGCCAGCAGTCCGTGGGGGGGATATAGCAATCAGCCCCAGCATTTT. Amino acid sequence: CASSPWGGYSNQPQHF.

The rearrangement links TRBV12-1 to TRBJ2-7; TRBD1, the D gene given by the table, was not confirmed from the DNA. TRBV12-1 is a pseudogene locus. CDR3 length: 11 amino acids. In DNA, the CDR3 is TGTGCCAACCCAGGGGCCTACGAGCAGTACTTC. Protein product: CANPGAYEQYF.

This clone was picked up one time. V and J are TRBV7-2 and TRBJ2-1; 9 bases agree with TRBD2. CDR1 is SGHTA and CDR2 is FQGNSA in the germline V gene. This CDR3 has 16 amino acids. The trim removed 3 bases at V and 3 bases at J, leaving 6 bases unmatched. The chain's CDR3 is CASSLDVAGVYNEQFF. Written as DNA, the CDR3 is TGTGCCAGCAGCTTGGACGTAGCGGGGGTCTACAATGAGCAGTTCTTC.

This rearrangement joins TRBV4-1 to TRBJ1-5; 12 bases map to TRBD1. From germline, CDR1 is MGHRA and CDR2 YSYEKL. Trimming removed 3 bases from V and 5 bases from J; junction bases left unmatched: 2. The CDR3 is 15 amino acids. The CDR3, as DNA: TGCGCCAGCAGCCAGGGACAGGGGGCATATCAGCCCCAGCATTTT. Translation: CASSQGQGAYQPQHF.

The chain combines TRBV30 with TRBJ2-6; D is possibly TRBD1 (5 bases). V was pared by 2 bases and J by 11 bases, with 13 bases between. CDR1 and CDR2 from the germline V gene are GTSNPN and SVGIG (reference sequence). The CDR3 covers 13 residues. CDR3 in DNA: TGTGCCTGGAGTACCCAGGGAACCGACGTCCTGACTTTC. Translation gives CAWSTQGTDVLTF.

The gene calls are TRBV10-3 and TRBJ1-3; D remains unclear. CDR1 is ENHRY, CDR2 SYGVKD, per germline. This CDR3 region has 14 residues. Trimming removed 10 bases at V and 0 bases at J, with 13 bases between. CDR3 DNA sequence: TGTGCCACCACTGCGGCAGACTCTGGAAACACCATATATTTT. Translated: CATTAADSGNTIYF.

V and J are TRBV6-5 and TRBJ2-1; perhaps TRBD2 as D (6 bases). CDR1 is MNHEY, CDR2 SVGAGI, per germline. The V and J ends lost 10 bases and 8 bases respectively, with 15 bases between them. The CDR3 spans 12 residues. CDR3 sequence (DNA): TGTGCCACCGCGGGACTTAGGCATGAGCAGTTCTTC. Its protein product is CATAGLRHEQFF.

This chain joins TRBV5-1 and TRBJ2-7, with 7 bases lining up with TRBD1. Trimming cost V 4 bases and J 3 bases; bases outside gene matches: 10. Germline V gives CDR1 SGHRS, CDR2 YFSETQ. This CDR3 is 15 amino acids long. The CDR3 here is CASSRTRTGHYEQYF. CDR3 DNA sequence: TGCGCCAGCAGCAGGACCCGGACAGGACACTACGAGCAGTACTTC.

As concerns this clone: A junction boundary mismatches the germline segment, possibly from a read error. This chain uses TRBV7-9 with TRBJ2-5; 7 bases align to TRBD1. This CDR3 region has 15 residues. Germline V gene sequence: CDR1 SEHNR, CDR2 FQNEAQ (reference sequence). CDR3 bases: TGTTCCAGCAGCTTAGTAGGGGACAGTCAAGAGACCCAGTACTTC. Residues: CSSSLVGDSQETQYF.

The V gene is TRBV5-4, the J gene TRBJ2-5; tentative D call: TRBD1 (5 bases). CDR1 is SGHNT, CDR2 YYREEE, per germline (reference sequence). The V end was cut by 4 bases, the J end by 3 bases, with 16 bases between. The CDR3 is 15 residues long. In DNA form, the CDR3 reads TGTGCCAGCAGCCCGGACAAGACTCAAAAAGAGACCCAGTACTTC. This sequence encodes CASSPDKTQKETQYF.